This T cell receptor (beta chain) is drawn from a study of tumor and adjacent non-tumor tissue in lung cancer. A modified ARM-PCR protocol with three rounds of nested PCR amplified TCRbeta. A single record per CDR3 protein comes from TCRdb applying MiXCR to the multiplex PCR reads. The sample has approximately 76,000 distinct CDR3 sequences, about two thirds seen once. The template was RNA from unsorted bulk tissue. V lost 9 bases and J lost 0; bases outside the gene matches: 13. The germline gives CDR1 MNHEY, CDR2 SVGEGT. The CDR3 spans 17 residues. Input material: lung tumor tissue. The TCR was taken from an older woman with non-small cell lung cancer. The chain employs TRBV6-2 or TRBV6-3 and TRBJ2-2; 7 bases agree with TRBD1. The CDR3 loop is CASSLSDQGANTGELFF. The CDR3 nucleotides read TGTGCCAGTAGTCTCAGCGATCAGGGGGCGAACACCGGGGAGCTGTTTTTT.